Presented here are 30 T cell receptor beta chains from one specimen sequenced in a study of radiation and T cells in renal cell carcinoma. Data came from immunoSEQ multiplex PCR; TCRdb stores just in-frame clones and leaves some out. The table shows around 76,000 clones, with 82% occurring only once. Noted time point: blood 2 weeks post-SBRT. As for treatment: 15 Gy SBRT to primary tumor, nephrectomy 4 weeks later. The material was blood, obtained from a patient whose treatment included radiotherapy and nephrectomy. All receptors derive from a man aged 60 to 69 with renal cell carcinoma.

The V call is TRBV6-5, the J call TRBJ2-2; 9 nucleotides line up with TRBD1. The V and J ends lost 2 bases and 1 base, in that order; junction bases with no gene match: 2. CDR1 is MNHEY, CDR2 SVGAGI, per germline. The CDR3 length is 16 residues. CDR3 DNA: TGTGCCAGCAGTTACCCGGGACAGGGGAACACCGGGGAGCTGTTTTTT. This codes for CASSYPGQGNTGELFF.

CDR3 DNA sequence: TGTGCCAGCAGCTTAGGGTTCTGGGGGGAGGACACCGGGGAGCTGTTTTTT. Protein product: CASSLGFWGEDTGELFF. The rearrangement joins TRBV11-2 to TRBJ2-2; tentatively, D is TRBD2 (6 bases). CDR1 is SGHAT and CDR2 is FQNNGV in the germline V gene. The CDR3 sequence is 17 residues long. Deletions cut 1 base from V and 3 bases from J, with 15 bases between.

The chain uses TRBV5-1 and TRBJ2-7; D not resolved. Germline-derived CDR1 and CDR2 are SGHRS and YFSETQ. This CDR3 region has 14 residues. The V gene lost 4 bases and the J gene lost 5 bases, with 16 bases spanning the gap. The CDR3 DNA reads TGCGCCAGCAGCCTAGTACTCGTTGGGGACGAGCAGTACTTC. Translating it yields CASSLVLVGDEQYF.

The chain uses TRBV10-3 and TRBJ2-2; 9 bases fit TRBD1. Germline-derived CDR1 and CDR2 are ENHRY and SYGVKD. V lost 0 bases, J lost 7 bases, and 6 bases stayed unmatched. This CDR3 region has 16 residues. Written as DNA, the CDR3 is TGTGCCATCAGTGAGTCGTTACAGGGGGCTGTCGGGGAGCTGTTTTTT. Its translation is CAISESLQGAVGELFF.

The chain combines TRBV29-1 with TRBJ2-5; tentative D call: TRBD2 (7 bases). Germline CDR1 is SQVTM and CDR2 is ANQGSEA. The V end was cut by 6 bases, the J end by 2 bases, with 13 bases between. This CDR3 is built from 13 residues. Here the CDR3 reads CSVNRGGQETQYF. In DNA form, the CDR3 reads TGCAGCGTGAATAGGGGGGGTCAAGAGACCCAGTACTTC.

This clone was counted a few times. The V call is TRBV11-1, the J call TRBJ2-5; 10 nucleotides align to TRBD1. The CDR3 runs 17 residues. Germline V lookup: CDR1 SGHAT, CDR2 FQDESV (reference sequence). Trimming at V came to 1 base and at J to 5 bases, leaving 10 bases not matched to a gene. CDR3 region: CASSLGGTGVVSETQYF. The CDR3 nucleotides read TGTGCCAGCAGCTTAGGAGGGACAGGGGTGGTATCGGAGACCCAGTACTTC.

The chain joins TRBV28 to TRBJ2-7; D gene unclear. This CDR3 region has 12 residues. V was clipped by 2 bases and J by 5 bases, with 7 bases between them. CDR1 is MDHEN and CDR2 is SYDVKM in the germline V gene. The chain's CDR3 is CASSLLLDEQYF. CDR3 DNA sequence: TGTGCCAGCAGTTTACTACTTGACGAGCAGTACTTC.

The DNA for the CDR3 is TGTGCCAGCAAGGTCCTAGCGGGACCAGAGACCCAGTACTTC. It codes for CASKVLAGPETQYF. The rearrangement uses TRBV2 and TRBJ2-5, with TRBD2 identical over 9 bases. The CDR3 extends over 14 amino acids. J was trimmed by 4 bases and V by 7 bases; bases with no gene match: 7. The germline V gene has CDR1 SNHLY and CDR2 FYNNEI.

The rearrangement joins TRBV15 to TRBJ2-1, with D unresolved. The length of the CDR3 is 14 residues. V was pared by 0 bases and J by 9 bases, with 12 bases between. Germline assignment: CDR1 LNHNV and CDR2 YYDKDF (reference sequence). CDR3 sequence: CATSRDRSTSEQFF. For the CDR3, the DNA is TGTGCCACCAGCAGAGACCGGAGCACGAGTGAGCAGTTCTTC.

In this sample, this clone turned up a few times. The chain combines TRBV2 with TRBJ2-1; 9 positions agree with TRBD1. CDR3 length: 17 residues. The germline V gene has CDR1 SNHLY and CDR2 FYNNEI. V lost 3 bases, J lost 4 bases, and 10 bases stayed unmatched. The DNA for the CDR3 is TGTGCCAGCAGTGACTCCTTTCCGGGACAGGGTTACAATGAGCAGTTCTTC. This gives the protein CASSDSFPGQGYNEQFF.

The genes are TRBV11-3 and TRBJ2-1, with 8 bases identical to TRBD1. Germline-derived CDR1 and CDR2 are SGHNT and YENEEA. V dropped 6 bases and J dropped 5; count of bases not matched to a gene: 9. The CDR3 is 15 amino acids. CDR3 sequence: CASSPPGQVDNEQFF. For the CDR3, the DNA is TGTGCCAGCAGTCCACCGGGACAGGTTGACAATGAGCAGTTCTTC.

The CDR3, as DNA: TGTGCCAGCAGTGACAGGAACACCGGGGAGCTGTTTTTT. It encodes CASSDRNTGELFF. The rearrangement links TRBV6-4 to TRBJ2-2; D unresolved. The germline V gene encodes CDR1 MRHNA and CDR2 SNTAGT. V was cut by 2 bases and J by 1 base, with 2 bases left in between. There are 13 residues in the CDR3.

The chain couples TRBV10-1 to TRBJ2-3; unclear D gene. Germline values: CDR1 WNHNN, CDR2 SYGVQD (reference sequence). V was cut by 1 base and J by 2 bases, with 1 base left in between. This CDR3 has 12 residues. The CDR3 nucleotides read TGCGCCAGCAGTGAGTACACAGATACGCAGTATTTT. Protein: CASSEYTDTQYF.

The V call is TRBV27, the J call TRBJ2-7; TRBD1 matches 7 bases. Trimming took 5 bases from V and 3 from J; bases not matched to a gene: 4. CDR3 length equals 13 residues. CDR1 and CDR2 from the germline V gene are MNHEY and SMNVEV (reference sequence). The CDR3 DNA sequence: TGTGCCAGCAGTCGAGGACAGGTCTACGAGCAGTACTTC. This gives the protein CASSRGQVYEQYF.

The V call is TRBV5-1, the J call TRBJ2-2; D call uncertain. The CDR3 runs to 20 residues. CDR1 is SGHRS, CDR2 YFSETQ, per germline. Trimming removed 1 base at V and 5 bases at J, with 27 bases between. CDR3 in amino acids: CASSLLWFIGGAAATGELFF. The CDR3, as DNA: TGCGCCAGCAGCTTGTTATGGTTTATCGGCGGCGCAGCCGCTACCGGGGAGCTGTTTTTT.

The chain has TRBV4-3 and TRBJ2-2, with TRBD1 matching 7 bases. The J segment lost 7 bases and the V segment lost 0 bases, leaving 11 bases of the junction unmatched. The CDR3 sequence is 17 residues long. The V gene's germline CDR1 is LGHNA and CDR2 YSLEER. The CDR3 is CASSQEGGRWRGGELFF. CDR3 DNA sequence: TGCGCCAGCAGCCAAGAAGGGGGCAGGTGGAGAGGCGGGGAGCTGTTTTTT.

The chain uses TRBV7-9 and TRBJ2-7, with D possibly TRBD1 on 6 matching bases. Between the trimmed V and J ends, which lost 1 base and 0 bases, there was a span of 22 bases. The CDR3 runs to 19 residues. Germline V gives CDR1 SEHNR, CDR2 FQNEAQ (reference sequence). The CDR3 DNA reads TGTGCCAGCAGCTTAGAGAGGGGGTGGCTAGGACGTAGCTCCTACGAGCAGTACTTC. Its translation is CASSLERGWLGRSSYEQYF.

The chain has TRBV6-4 and TRBJ2-2; D remains unclear. The CDR3 spans 14 residues. CDR1 and CDR2 (germline): MRHNA, SNTAGT. Between the trimmed V and J ends, which lost 2 bases and 6 bases, there was a span of 10 bases. CDR3 coding DNA: TGTGCCAGCAGTGACAGGGCGGAAGCCGGGGAGCTGTTTTTT. This encodes CASSDRAEAGELFF.

The genes are TRBV7-8 and TRBJ1-3, with D possibly TRBD1 on 5 matching bases. The germline V and J ends were trimmed by 0 bases and 2 bases, with 5 bases remaining between them. CDR3 length equals 14 residues. Germline CDR1 and CDR2: SGHVS and FQNEAQ. The CDR3 nucleotides are TGTGCCAGCAGCTTAGCGACAGCTGGAAACACCATATATTTT. It codes for CASSLATAGNTIYF.

The J gene is TRBJ2-1, the V gene TRBV19; D is ambiguous. The germline V gene has CDR1 LNHDA and CDR2 SQIVND (reference sequence). V lost 4 bases and J 7 bases, leaving 11 bases between the germline ends. The CDR3 has 13 residues. CDR3 sequence: CASSRGWRNEQFF. The CDR3 region has the DNA TGTGCCAGTAGTAGGGGTTGGCGGAATGAGCAGTTCTTC.

This chain connects TRBV2 to TRBJ1-5; the match to TRBD1 covers 7 bases. CDR1 is SNHLY, CDR2 FYNNEI, per germline. The V segment lost 4 bases and the J segment 0 bases; nucleotides outside the gene matches: 9. The CDR3 has 17 residues. The CDR3 is CASSGPDRVYSNQPQHF. The CDR3 nucleotides read TGTGCCAGCAGTGGTCCCGACAGGGTTTATAGCAATCAGCCCCAGCATTTT.

The chain has TRBV29-1 and TRBJ2-5; D unresolved. Trimming cost V 0 bases and J 3 bases, with 8 bases left between them. Germline values: CDR1 SQVTM, CDR2 ANQGSEA. This CDR3 region has 13 residues. This CDR3 is CSVEEAAEETQYF. CDR3 coding DNA: TGCAGCGTTGAAGAGGCGGCGGAAGAGACCCAGTACTTC.

This rearrangement joins TRBV9 to TRBJ2-1, with D perhaps assigned TRBD1 or TRBD2 (6 bases each). V was pared by 4 bases and J by 4 bases, with 18 bases between. Germline lookup yields CDR1 SGDLS and CDR2 YYNGEE. This CDR3 contains 16 residues. The CDR3 region is CASSPSGTQGYNEQFF. DNA of the CDR3: TGTGCCAGCAGCCCATCGGGGACTCAGGGGTACAATGAGCAGTTCTTC. Combining the CDR3 with reference TRBV9 and TRBJ2-1 gives the whole variable domain DSGVTQTPKHLITATGQRVTLRCSPRSGDLSVYWYQQSLDQGLQFLIQYYNGEERAKGNILERFSAQQFPDLHSELNLSSLELGDSALYFCASSPSGTQGYNEQFFGPGTRLTVL.

In this sample, this clone turned up once. The chain uses TRBV27 and TRBJ2-7; D possibly corresponds to TRBD1 (5 bases). Germline assignment: CDR1 MNHEY and CDR2 SMNVEV (reference sequence). The V end was cut by 8 bases, the J end by 0 bases, with 14 bases between. This CDR3 comprises 14 residues. CDR3: CASSRTLSSYEQYF. In DNA form, the CDR3 reads TGTGCCAGCTCCCGGACACTGAGCTCCTACGAGCAGTACTTC.

The rearrangement links TRBV9 to TRBJ1-1; unclear D gene. The germline V gene encodes CDR1 SGDLS and CDR2 YYNGEE. The V gene lost 0 bases and the J gene lost 4 bases, with 10 bases spanning the gap. CDR3 length: 14 residues. The CDR3 coding sequence is TGTGCCAGCAGCGTAGAGGCGCTAGGCACTGAAGCTTTCTTT. Translated: CASSVEALGTEAFF.

In the case of this clone: The same CDR3 can be traced to other DNA sequences in this sample. The chain links TRBV5-1 to TRBJ2-2; the match to TRBD2 covers 10 bases. This CDR3 contains 17 residues. Unmatched junction bases numbered 5, after V lost 0 bases and J lost 3 bases. Germline CDR1 reads SGHRS; CDR2 reads YFSETQ. The CDR3 bases are TGCGCCAGCAGCTTGGTCGGGCTAGCGGGAGACACCGGGGAGCTGTTTTTT. Residues: CASSLVGLAGDTGELFF.

The rearrangement uses TRBV29-1 and TRBJ2-7; TRBD1 is a possible D gene (6 bases). V was pared by 5 bases and J by 2 bases, with 13 bases between. The CDR3 extends over 13 amino acids. Germline values: CDR1 SQVTM, CDR2 ANQGSEA. CDR3 loop: CSVLQGSAYEQYF. In nucleotides, the CDR3 is TGCAGCGTTCTACAGGGAAGCGCCTACGAGCAGTACTTC.

The chain recombines TRBV15 with TRBJ2-5, with D tentatively TRBD1 (6 bases). The germline V and J ends were trimmed by 6 bases and 1 base, with 9 bases remaining between them. The CDR3 is 13 residues long. Germline V lookup: CDR1 LNHNV, CDR2 YYDKDF (reference sequence). CDR3 sequence reads: CATRARGQETQYF. For the CDR3, the DNA is TGTGCCACCAGGGCCAGGGGCCAAGAGACCCAGTACTTC.

This clone has a handful of counts. The rearrangement links TRBV5-1 to TRBJ2-5; D might be TRBD2 (6 bases). Trimming stripped 7 bases from V and 2 bases from J, with 15 bases between. This CDR3 has 14 residues. The germline CDR1 and CDR2 sequences are SGHRS and YFSETQ. Here the CDR3 reads CASRVGREQETQYF. CDR3 DNA sequence: TGCGCCAGCCGGGTCGGGAGAGAGCAAGAGACCCAGTACTTC.

This rearrangement joins TRBV18 to TRBJ1-4, with D perhaps matching TRBD1 (6 bases). The CDR3 runs to 13 residues. V was trimmed by 2 bases and J by 17 bases, leaving 18 bases between them. Germline values: CDR1 KGHSH, CDR2 LQKENI. This chain's CDR3 is CASSPTNTGPGFF. The CDR3 DNA reads TGTGCCAGCTCACCAACGAATACAGGGCCAGGCTTTTTT.